This TCR beta chain originates from a study of technical replicates of blood from a few donors. V gave up 1 base and J gave up 7 bases; unmatched junction bases: 5. Germline V gene data show CDR1 as SEHNR and CDR2 as FQNEAQ (reference sequence). The CDR3 spans 15 residues. Sequencing used immunoSEQ multiplex PCR; TCRdb keeps in-frame clones, though not all of them. The sample consists of some 82,000 clones, around 94% of them appearing once. The TCR sequence derives from a human donor in good health. The sample consisted of T cells isolated from PBMCs. This chain connects TRBV7-9 to TRBJ1-5; 9 nucleotides agree with TRBD1. CDR3 sequence reads: CASSLVGQGHQPQHF. In DNA form, the CDR3 reads TGTGCCAGCAGCTTAGTGGGACAGGGCCACCAGCCCCAGCATTTT. The full variable domain, rest sourced from reference TRBV7-9 and TRBJ1-5, is DTGVSQNPRHKITKRGQNVTFRCDPISEHNRLYWYRQTLGQGPEFLTYFQNEAQLEKSRLLSDRFSAERPKGSFSTLEIQRTEQGDSAMYLCASSLVGQGHQPQHFGDGTRLSIL.